This T cell receptor (beta chain) was sequenced during a study of T cells in Graves' hyperthyroidism and ophthalmopathy. RNA transcripts provided the source from which TCR beta CDR3 regions were amplified. The TCR CDR3 was amplified in a first-round RT-PCR using the HTBI primer set. TCRdb re-called the multiplex PCR reads through MiXCR, storing one row per CDR3 protein. Of about 530,000 distinct CDR3 sequences listed, approximately 17% were seen once; the top ten hold approximately 18%. This TCR came from a woman under 30 with Graves' ophthalmopathy. Sequences were obtained from blood.

CDR3 protein: CASSVEDSGSFPQYF. CDR3 bases: TGTGCCAGCAGCGTAGAGGATAGCGGGAGCTTCCCGCAGTATTTT. The V and J genes are TRBV9 and TRBJ2-3; 9 bases map to TRBD2. CDR1 SGDLS and CDR2 YYNGEE come from the germline V gene. The J segment lost 10 bases and the V segment lost 0 bases, leaving 9 bases of the junction unmatched. The CDR3 is 15 residues long.